A single sample gave rise to the 21 T cell receptor beta chains below, sequenced in a study of blood T cell repertoires in COVID-19. Using immunoSEQ multiplex PCR, the repertoire was profiled, and TCRdb retains in-frame clones only, with some absent. The table records under 500,000 clones, around 88% of them present only once. The specimen sequenced was peripheral blood. The source of these receptors is a woman in her 30s with acute or convalescent COVID-19.

This chain joins TRBV9 and TRBJ1-5, with D hard to call. Germline assignment: CDR1 SGDLS and CDR2 YYNGEE. The CDR3 has 12 residues. The V end was cut by 3 bases, the J end by 9 bases, with 10 bases between. The CDR3 coding sequence is TGTGCCAGCAGCGCGGGCGAGGGGCCCCAGCATTTT. This sequence encodes CASSAGEGPQHF.

The chain recombines TRBV2 with TRBJ1-5; no clear D. V lost 4 bases and J lost 2, with 15 bases in between. This CDR3 spans 16 amino acids. CDR1 is SNHLY, CDR2 FYNNEI, per germline. This CDR3 reads CASSVVRENGNQPQHF. The CDR3, as DNA: TGTGCCAGCAGTGTGGTGAGGGAGAACGGCAATCAGCCCCAGCATTTT.

The J gene is TRBJ1-1, the V gene TRBV9; 8 bases align to TRBD1. CDR3 length: 14 residues. J was trimmed by 6 bases and V by 0 bases; bases with no gene match: 4. Germline V gene data show CDR1 as SGDLS and CDR2 as YYNGEE. The CDR3 protein is CASSVEGTGAEAFF. CDR3 DNA: TGTGCCAGCAGCGTAGAAGGGACAGGAGCTGAAGCTTTCTTT.

V and J are TRBV27 and TRBJ2-1; D not resolved. V was clipped by 5 bases and J by 6 bases, with 14 bases between them. Germline V gene data show CDR1 as MNHEY and CDR2 as SMNVEV (reference sequence). The CDR3 totals 14 residues. The DNA of the CDR3 is TGTGCCAGCAGTCCCTCATTGAGTTTCAATGAGCAGTTCTTC. Encoded protein: CASSPSLSFNEQFF.

Only one count was recorded for this clone. The chain carries TRBV6-5 and TRBJ1-5; 7 bases agree with TRBD1. V shed 7 bases, J shed 4 bases, and the junction held 10 bases outside the gene matches. The CDR3 totals 15 residues. Germline assignment: CDR1 MNHEY and CDR2 SVGAGI. The CDR3 DNA reads TGTGCCAGCATTCTCGACCGGGACAGAAATCAGCCCCAGCATTTT. This translates into CASILDRDRNQPQHF.

The V gene is TRBV5-5, the J gene TRBJ2-5; 7 bases are a match to TRBD2. This CDR3 has 14 amino acids. The V gene end was trimmed by 3 bases and the J gene end by 5 bases; junction bases not matched to a gene: 7. Germline V gene lookup returns CDR1 SGHKS and CDR2 YYEKEE (reference sequence). DNA for the CDR3: TGTGCCAGCAGCTCCCGGGGGGTCGGGGAGACCCAGTACTTC. Its protein is CASSSRGVGETQYF. The full variable domain, rest sourced from reference TRBV5-5 and TRBJ2-5, is DAGVTQSPTHLIKTRGQQVTLRCSPISGHKSVSWYQQVLGQGPQFIFQYYEKEERGRGNFPDRFSARQFPNYSSELNVNALLLGDSALYLCASSSRGVGETQYFGPGTRLLVL.

The rearrangement joins TRBV6-1 to TRBJ2-2; the match to TRBD1 covers 7 bases. Trimming cost V 3 bases and J 3 bases; bases outside gene matches: 1. The CDR3 runs to 14 residues. Germline V lookup: CDR1 MNHNS, CDR2 SASEGT. The CDR3 DNA reads as TGTGCCAGCAGTGACAGGGGGTACACCGGGGAGCTGTTTTTT. This encodes CASSDRGYTGELFF.

This sequence joins TRBV18 and TRBJ2-7, with 9 bases matching TRBD1. The trim removed 3 bases at V and 1 base at J, leaving 4 bases unmatched. This CDR3 contains 15 residues. CDR1 is KGHSH and CDR2 is LQKENI in the germline V gene. DNA for the CDR3: TGTGCCAGCTCACCCGGAGGACAGGGGTCCTACGAGCAGTACTTC. Amino acids: CASSPGGQGSYEQYF.

This chain links TRBV28 with TRBJ2-3; the D is unclear. CDR3 length: 17 amino acids. The V end was cut by 6 bases, the J end by 4 bases, with 23 bases between. Looked up from germline, CDR1 is MDHEN and CDR2 is SYDVKM. The CDR3 DNA reads as TGTGCCAGCAGCTCCCACTTGCCCCTAGACGGCCCAGATACGCAGTATTTT. This gives the protein CASSSHLPLDGPDTQYF.

This chain uses TRBV7-6 with TRBJ2-7; TRBD1 is a possible D gene (6 bases). Looked up from germline, CDR1 is SGHVS and CDR2 is FNYEAQ. V was clipped by 0 bases and J by 6 bases, with 6 bases between them. CDR3 size: 12 residues. CDR3 DNA sequence: TGTGCCAGCAGCTTAGCGGGGGCCGAGCAGTACTTC. Translation gives CASSLAGAEQYF.

This chain links TRBV4-2 with TRBJ2-7; TRBD2 matches 9 bases. The CDR3 spans 15 residues. Losses at the gene ends were 0 bases for V and 5 bases for J; bases not matched to a gene: 5. From germline, CDR1 is LGHNA and CDR2 YNFKEQ. CDR3 sequence: CASSQEGGGVDEQYF. CDR3 bases: TGTGCCAGCAGCCAAGAGGGCGGGGGGGTCGACGAGCAGTACTTC.

V is TRBV11-2 and J is TRBJ1-4; 9 nucleotides agree with TRBD1. Germline-derived CDR1 and CDR2 are SGHAT and FQNNGV. V gave up 7 bases and J gave up 2 bases; unmatched junction bases: 5. The CDR3 extends over 15 amino acids. CDR3 in DNA: TGTGCCAGCAACGACAGGGGGTTCACTAATGAAAAACTGTTTTTT. It is translated as CASNDRGFTNEKLFF. Looking up the rest from reference TRBV11-2 and TRBJ1-4 gives the full variable domain: EAGVAQSPRYKIIEKRQSVAFWCNPISGHATLYWYQQILGQGPKLLIQFQNNGVVDDSQLPKDRFSAERLKGVDSTLKIQPAKLEDSAVYLCASNDRGFTNEKLFFGSGTQLSVL.

The chain employs TRBV3-1 (or the pseudogene TRBV3-2) and TRBJ2-1, with a tentative D call TRBD2 (5 bases). The CDR3 has 16 residues. V was pared by 2 bases and J by 6 bases, with 17 bases between. CDR1 is LGHDT, CDR2 YNNKEL, per germline (reference sequence). The CDR3 sequence: CASSQSAYSLVNEQFF. CDR3 in DNA: TGTGCCAGCAGCCAATCCGCCTACTCACTAGTCAATGAGCAGTTCTTC.

The chain links TRBV4-1 to TRBJ1-5; a weak D match, TRBD1 (6 bases). V shed 0 bases and J shed 4 bases, with 10 bases lying between them. CDR3 length: 15 residues. The V gene's germline CDR1 is MGHRA and CDR2 YSYEKL. For the CDR3, the DNA is TGCGCCAGCAGCCAAGATCACCAGGGGAATCAGCCCCAGCATTTT. This sequence encodes CASSQDHQGNQPQHF.

V is TRBV9 and J is TRBJ1-2, with D possibly TRBD1 on 5 matching bases. The V gene's germline CDR1 is SGDLS and CDR2 YYNGEE. V lost 3 bases to trimming and J lost 5 bases, with 14 bases between them. CDR3 length equals 14 residues. CDR3 nucleotides: TGTGCCAGCAGCGCCCGGGGGGATATATATGGCTACACCTTC. This encodes CASSARGDIYGYTF. The whole variable domain, filled in from reference TRBV9 and TRBJ1-2, reads DSGVTQTPKHLITATGQRVTLRCSPRSGDLSVYWYQQSLDQGLQFLIQYYNGEERAKGNILERFSAQQFPDLHSELNLSSLELGDSALYFCASSARGDIYGYTFGSGTRLTVV.

The J gene is TRBJ2-5, the V gene TRBV19; D is unresolved. CDR1 and CDR2 (germline): LNHDA, SQIVND (reference sequence). The CDR3 consists of 12 residues. The ends were cut back, 9 bases at V and 4 bases at J, with 12 bases in the middle. The CDR3 region has the DNA TGTGCCAGCAACGAGTTCGGAGAGACCCAGTACTTC. Translated, it gives CASNEFGETQYF.

This clone was detected only a few times. V and J are TRBV5-1 and TRBJ2-3; D perhaps matches TRBD1 (5 bases). The length of the CDR3 is 19 residues. The V end lost 4 bases, the J end lost 2 bases, and 26 bases lay between the germline ends. Germline CDR1 is SGHRS and CDR2 is YFSETQ. The CDR3 region has the DNA TGCGCCAGCAGCGGAAGTCTTTGGTTGGAACAGGCGTTCACAGATACGCAGTATTTT. It encodes CASSGSLWLEQAFTDTQYF. The whole variable domain, remainder taken from reference TRBV5-1 and TRBJ2-3, is KAGVTQTPRYLIKTRGQQVTLSCSPISGHRSVSWYQQTPGQGLQFLFEYFSETQRNKGNFPGRFSGRQFSNSRSEMNVSTLELGDSALYLCASSGSLWLEQAFTDTQYFGPGTRLTVL.

This sequence joins TRBV15 and TRBJ1-1; 9 nucleotides line up with TRBD1. Germline assignment: CDR1 LNHNV and CDR2 YYDKDF (reference sequence). With 0 bases clipped from V and 3 bases from J, the junction kept 2 bases outside the gene matches. CDR3 length: 15 amino acids. The CDR3 coding sequence is TGTGCCACCAGCAGAGAACAGGGGGCGTACACTGAAGCTTTCTTT. It encodes CATSREQGAYTEAFF.

The chain carries TRBV18 and TRBJ1-1; tentative D call: TRBD1 (6 bases). CDR3 length: 14 residues. Germline values: CDR1 KGHSH, CDR2 LQKENI. The ends were cut back, 5 bases at V and 2 bases at J, with 12 bases in the middle. The CDR3 sequence: CASSVQGSNTEAFF. The CDR3 nucleotides are TGTGCCAGCTCAGTACAGGGATCCAACACTGAAGCTTTCTTT.

The chain is built from TRBV2 and TRBJ2-1; D remains unclear. Germline V gene lookup returns CDR1 SNHLY and CDR2 FYNNEI. The CDR3 sequence is 13 residues long. Trimming shortened V by 2 bases and J by 5 bases, and 7 bases separated the two germline ends. DNA for the CDR3: TGTGCCAGCAGTGAATGGGCTAACAATGAGCAGTTCTTC. Its translation is CASSEWANNEQFF.

The chain combines TRBV30 with TRBJ2-2; D perhaps matches TRBD1 (5 bases). The germline V and J ends were trimmed by 6 bases and 5 bases, with 13 bases remaining between them. Looked up from germline, CDR1 is GTSNPN and CDR2 is SVGIG (reference sequence). This CDR3 contains 13 residues. The CDR3 nucleotides are TGTGCCTGCTCTCCAGGGTCGACCGGGGAGCTGTTTTTT. This codes for CACSPGSTGELFF.